The source of this T cell receptor (beta chain) is a study of beta chain features in type 1 diabetes. Trimming removed 0 bases at V and 1 base at J, with 9 bases between. CDR3 size: 14 residues. Per the germline V gene, CDR1 is GTSNPN and CDR2 is SVGIG (reference sequence). The purity of all sorted populations exceeded 95%. Reverse transcribing all isolated RNA meant expressed TCRB transcripts were sequenced. The data were produced by immunoSEQ multiplex PCR, yet TCRdb's version contains in-frame clones alone and is incomplete. Here the sample spans hundreds of thousands of clones, about 30% being singletons. Study-wide results and caveats: Since sequencing was performed on cDNA, cells with high TCR expression could be over-represented. Comparison showed that naive, central memory and Treg TCRB repertoires appeared more similar among patients than among healthy donors. The VDJ junctions of type 1 diabetes patients carried fewer insertions and more deletions.

Details on this clone: Antigen: not known.

The origin of this receptor is a man between 18 and 29 years old in good health. V and J are TRBV30 and TRBJ2-5, with D hard to call. Material for sequencing was naive CD4+ T cells from blood. DNA of the CDR3: TGTGCCTGGAGTGTATCATACACCCAAGAGACCCAGTACTTC. Translated: CAWSVSYTQETQYF. Based on the CDR3 plus reference TRBV30 and TRBJ2-5, the full variable domain is SQTIHQWPATLVQPVGSPLSLECTVEGTSNPNLYWYRQAAGRGLQLLFYSVGIGQISSEVPQNLSASRPQDRQFILSSKKLLLSDSGFYLCAWSVSYTQETQYFGPGTRLLVL.